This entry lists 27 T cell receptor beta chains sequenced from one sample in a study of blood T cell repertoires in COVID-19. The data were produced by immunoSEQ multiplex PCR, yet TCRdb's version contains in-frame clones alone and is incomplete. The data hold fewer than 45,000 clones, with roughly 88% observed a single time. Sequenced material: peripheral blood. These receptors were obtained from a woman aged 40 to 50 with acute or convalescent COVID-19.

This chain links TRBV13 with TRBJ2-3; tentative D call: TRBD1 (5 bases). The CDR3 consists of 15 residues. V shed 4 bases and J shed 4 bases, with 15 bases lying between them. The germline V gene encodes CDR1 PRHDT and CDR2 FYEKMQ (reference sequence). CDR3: CASSSTPGNADTQYF. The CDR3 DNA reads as TGTGCCAGCAGCTCAACCCCAGGGAACGCAGATACGCAGTATTTT.

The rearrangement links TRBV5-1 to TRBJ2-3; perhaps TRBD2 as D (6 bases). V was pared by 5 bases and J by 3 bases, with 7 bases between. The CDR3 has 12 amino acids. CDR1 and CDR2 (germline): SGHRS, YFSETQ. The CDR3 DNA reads TGCGCCAGCAGGGAGGGGACAGATACGCAGTATTTT. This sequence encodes CASREGTDTQYF.

CDR3 region: CASSPHPRGSEKLFF. The CDR3 DNA reads as TGTGCCAGCAGTCCTCACCCACGAGGGAGTGAAAAACTGTTTTTT. V and J are TRBV27 and TRBJ1-4, with D unresolved. The germline V gene encodes CDR1 MNHEY and CDR2 SMNVEV (reference sequence). V lost 5 bases and J 7 bases, leaving 17 bases between the germline ends. The length of the CDR3 is 15 residues.

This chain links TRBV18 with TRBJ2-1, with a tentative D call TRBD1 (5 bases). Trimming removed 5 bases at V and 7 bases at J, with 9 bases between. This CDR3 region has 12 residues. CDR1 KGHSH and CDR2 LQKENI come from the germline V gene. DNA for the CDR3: TGTGCCAGCTCAGCGGCAGGGAATGAGCAGTTCTTC. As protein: CASSAAGNEQFF.

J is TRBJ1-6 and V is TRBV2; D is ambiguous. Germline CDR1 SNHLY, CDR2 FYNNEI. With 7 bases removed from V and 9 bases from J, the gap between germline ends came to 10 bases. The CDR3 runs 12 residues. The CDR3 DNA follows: TGTGCCAGCACCGGAGTGGGTTCACCCCTCCACTTT. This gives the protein CASTGVGSPLHF.

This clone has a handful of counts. CDR3 in amino acids: CASSQEAGPQHF. CDR3 coding DNA: TGCGCCAGCAGCCAAGAAGCCGGGCCCCAGCATTTT. The V and J genes are TRBV4-1 and TRBJ1-5; D is ambiguous. This CDR3 contains 12 residues. V shed 0 bases and J shed 9 bases, with 6 bases lying between them. Germline-derived CDR1 and CDR2 are MGHRA and YSYEKL.

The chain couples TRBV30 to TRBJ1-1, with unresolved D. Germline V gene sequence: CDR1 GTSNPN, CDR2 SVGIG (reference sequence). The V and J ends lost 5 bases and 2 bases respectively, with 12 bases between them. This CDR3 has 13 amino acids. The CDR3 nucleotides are TGTGCCTGGCAAGTTTTAGATAACACTGAAGCTTTCTTT. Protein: CAWQVLDNTEAFF.

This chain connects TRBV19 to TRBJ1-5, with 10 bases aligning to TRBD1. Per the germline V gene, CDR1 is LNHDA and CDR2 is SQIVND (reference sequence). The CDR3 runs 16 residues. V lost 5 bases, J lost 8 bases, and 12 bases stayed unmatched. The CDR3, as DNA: TGTGCCAGTAGTGATCCGAGGGACAGGGGCGGGGAGCCCCAGCATTTT. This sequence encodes CASSDPRDRGGEPQHF.

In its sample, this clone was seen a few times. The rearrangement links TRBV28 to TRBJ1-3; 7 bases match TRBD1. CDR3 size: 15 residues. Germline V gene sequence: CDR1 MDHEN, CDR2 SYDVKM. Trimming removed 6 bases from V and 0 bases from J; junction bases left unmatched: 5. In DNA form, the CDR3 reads TGTGCCAGCAGGTTTGACAGGGTCTCTGGAAACACCATATATTTT. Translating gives CASRFDRVSGNTIYF.

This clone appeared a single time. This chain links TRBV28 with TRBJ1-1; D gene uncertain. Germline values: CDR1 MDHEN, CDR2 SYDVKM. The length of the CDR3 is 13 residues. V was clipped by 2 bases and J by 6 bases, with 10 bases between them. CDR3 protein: CASSLTQRPEAFF. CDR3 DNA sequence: TGTGCCAGCAGTTTAACGCAGCGTCCTGAAGCTTTCTTT.

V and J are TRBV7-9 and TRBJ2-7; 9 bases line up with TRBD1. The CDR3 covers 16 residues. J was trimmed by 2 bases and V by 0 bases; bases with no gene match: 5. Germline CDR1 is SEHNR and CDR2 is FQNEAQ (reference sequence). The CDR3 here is CASSLALGTGTYEQYF. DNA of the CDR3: TGTGCCAGCAGCTTAGCATTAGGGACAGGGACCTACGAGCAGTACTTC.

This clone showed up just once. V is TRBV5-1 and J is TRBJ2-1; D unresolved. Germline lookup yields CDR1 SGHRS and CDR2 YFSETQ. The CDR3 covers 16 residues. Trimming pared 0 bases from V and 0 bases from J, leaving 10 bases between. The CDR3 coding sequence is TGCGCCAGCAGCTTGGGTTTTTATAGCTCCTACAATGAGCAGTTCTTC. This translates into CASSLGFYSSYNEQFF.

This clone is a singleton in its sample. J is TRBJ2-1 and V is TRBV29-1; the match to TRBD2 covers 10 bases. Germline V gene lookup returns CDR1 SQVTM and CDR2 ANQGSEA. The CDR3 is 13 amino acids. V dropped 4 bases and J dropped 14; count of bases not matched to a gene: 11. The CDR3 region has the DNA TGCAGCGTTGTGGAGGCTAGCGGGAGTGGGAAGTTCTTC. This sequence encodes CSVVEASGSGKFF.

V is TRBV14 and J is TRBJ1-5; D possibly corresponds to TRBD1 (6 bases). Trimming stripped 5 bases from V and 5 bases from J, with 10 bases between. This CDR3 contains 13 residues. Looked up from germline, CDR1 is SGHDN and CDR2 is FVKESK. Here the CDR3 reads CASSADRHQPQHF. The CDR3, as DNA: TGTGCCAGCAGCGCTGACAGGCATCAGCCCCAGCATTTT.

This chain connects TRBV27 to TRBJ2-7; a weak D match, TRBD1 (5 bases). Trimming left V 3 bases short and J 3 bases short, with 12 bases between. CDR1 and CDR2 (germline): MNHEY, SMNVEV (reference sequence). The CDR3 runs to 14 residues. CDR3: CASSFSIQGYEQYF. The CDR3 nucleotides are TGTGCCAGCAGTTTTAGTATTCAGGGCTACGAGCAGTACTTC.

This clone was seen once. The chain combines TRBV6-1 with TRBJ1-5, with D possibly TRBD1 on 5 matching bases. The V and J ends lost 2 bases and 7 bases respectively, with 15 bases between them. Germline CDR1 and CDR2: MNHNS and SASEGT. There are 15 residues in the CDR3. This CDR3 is CASSEPPGVGQPQHF. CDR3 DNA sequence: TGTGCCAGCAGTGAACCTCCGGGGGTCGGACAGCCCCAGCATTTT.

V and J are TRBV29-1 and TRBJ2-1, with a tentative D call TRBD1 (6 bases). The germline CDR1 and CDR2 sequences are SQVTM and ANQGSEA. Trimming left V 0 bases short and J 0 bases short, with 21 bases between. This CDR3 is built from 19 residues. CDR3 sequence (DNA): TGCAGCGTTGAAGATCTTGGGGCGTTCAGGGGATTCTCCTACAATGAGCAGTTCTTC. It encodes CSVEDLGAFRGFSYNEQFF.

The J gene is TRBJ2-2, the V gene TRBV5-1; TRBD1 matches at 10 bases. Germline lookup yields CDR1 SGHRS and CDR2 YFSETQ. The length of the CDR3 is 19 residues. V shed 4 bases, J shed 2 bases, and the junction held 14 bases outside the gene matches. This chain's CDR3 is CASSPNKGQGNLNTGELFF. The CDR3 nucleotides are TGCGCCAGCAGCCCTAATAAGGGACAGGGGAACCTCAACACCGGGGAGCTGTTTTTT.

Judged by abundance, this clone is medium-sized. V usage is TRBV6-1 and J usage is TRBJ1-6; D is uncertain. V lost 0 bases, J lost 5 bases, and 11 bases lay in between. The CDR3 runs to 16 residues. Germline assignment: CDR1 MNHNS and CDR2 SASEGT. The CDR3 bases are TGTGCCAGCAGTGAAGCGCTTTGGGAGGATAATTCACCCCTCCACTTT. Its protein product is CASSEALWEDNSPLHF.

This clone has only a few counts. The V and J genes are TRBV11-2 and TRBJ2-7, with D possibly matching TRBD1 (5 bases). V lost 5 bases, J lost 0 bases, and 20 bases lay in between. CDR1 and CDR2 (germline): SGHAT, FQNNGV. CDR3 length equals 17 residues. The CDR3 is CASSQNLQGEISYEQYF. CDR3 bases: TGTGCCAGCAGCCAAAATTTGCAGGGCGAAATCTCCTACGAGCAGTACTTC.

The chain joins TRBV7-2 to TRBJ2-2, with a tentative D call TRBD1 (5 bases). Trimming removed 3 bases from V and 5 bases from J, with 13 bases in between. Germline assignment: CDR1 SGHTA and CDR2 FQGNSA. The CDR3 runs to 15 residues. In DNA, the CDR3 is TGTGCCAGCAGCTTTTCCAGGGTGATGACCGGGGAGCTGTTTTTT. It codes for CASSFSRVMTGELFF.

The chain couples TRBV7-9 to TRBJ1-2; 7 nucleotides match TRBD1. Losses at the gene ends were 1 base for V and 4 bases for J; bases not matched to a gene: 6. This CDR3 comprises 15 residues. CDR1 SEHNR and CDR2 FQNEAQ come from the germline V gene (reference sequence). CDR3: CASSLDRGLGYGYTF. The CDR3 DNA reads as TGTGCCAGCAGCTTAGATAGGGGGCTTGGCTATGGCTACACCTTC.

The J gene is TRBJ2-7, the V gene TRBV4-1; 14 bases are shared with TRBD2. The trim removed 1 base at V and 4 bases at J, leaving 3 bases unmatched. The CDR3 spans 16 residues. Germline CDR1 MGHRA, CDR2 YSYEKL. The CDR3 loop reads CASSQGTSGGLYEQYF. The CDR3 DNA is TGCGCCAGCAGCCAAGGGACTAGCGGGGGGCTGTACGAGCAGTACTTC.

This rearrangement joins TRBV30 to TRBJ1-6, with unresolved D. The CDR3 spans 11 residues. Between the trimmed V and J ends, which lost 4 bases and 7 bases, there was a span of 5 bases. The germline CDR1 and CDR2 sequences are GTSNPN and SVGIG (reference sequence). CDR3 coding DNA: TGTGCCTGGACCGAGAATTCACCCCTCCACTTT. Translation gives CAWTENSPLHF.

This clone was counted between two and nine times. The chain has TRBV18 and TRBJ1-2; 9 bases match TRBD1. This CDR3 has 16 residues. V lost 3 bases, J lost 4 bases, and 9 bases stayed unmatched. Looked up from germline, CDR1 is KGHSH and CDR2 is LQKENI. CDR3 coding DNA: TGTGCCAGCTCACCCCAAAGGGGACAGGGCCTCTATGGCTACACCTTC. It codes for CASSPQRGQGLYGYTF.

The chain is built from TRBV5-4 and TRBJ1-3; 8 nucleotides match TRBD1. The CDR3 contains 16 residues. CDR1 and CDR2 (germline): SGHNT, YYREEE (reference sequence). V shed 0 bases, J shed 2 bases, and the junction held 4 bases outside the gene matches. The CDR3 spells CASSLGTGRAGNTIYF. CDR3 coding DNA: TGTGCCAGCAGCTTGGGGACAGGGCGCGCTGGAAACACCATATATTTT.

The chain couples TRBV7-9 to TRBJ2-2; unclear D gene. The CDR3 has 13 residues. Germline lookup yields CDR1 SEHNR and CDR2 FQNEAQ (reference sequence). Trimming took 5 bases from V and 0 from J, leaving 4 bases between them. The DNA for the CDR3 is TGTGCCAGCAGCCCGGCGAACACCGGGGAGCTGTTTTTT. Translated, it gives CASSPANTGELFF. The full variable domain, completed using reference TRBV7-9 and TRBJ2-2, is DTGVSQNPRHKITKRGQNVTFRCDPISEHNRLYWYRQTLGQGPEFLTYFQNEAQLEKSRLLSDRFSAERPKGSFSTLEIQRTEQGDSAMYLCASSPANTGELFFGEGSRLTVL.